This entry lists 30 T cell receptor beta chains sequenced from one sample in a study of cytomegalovirus exposure and HLA in healthy donors. PCR involved 60 Vbeta and 13 Jbeta primers. Clones were sequenced by immunoSEQ multiplex PCR, and TCRdb holds only the in-frame ones, with some missing. This sample has 33,000 or so clones; 90% to 95% occur once, and the top ten carry under 3.5%. Material for sequencing was PBMCs. The receptor set was obtained from a young woman in good health and CMV-seronegative.

The rearrangement joins TRBV12-5 to TRBJ1-5; 11 bases agree with TRBD1. The CDR3 has 18 residues. Germline values: CDR1 LGHNT, CDR2 FRNRAP. Trimming took 0 bases from V and 6 from J; bases not matched to a gene: 10. Here the CDR3 reads CASGLVRDRGEFGQPQHF. The CDR3 DNA reads as TGTGCTAGTGGTTTGGTACGGGACAGGGGGGAATTCGGTCAGCCCCAGCATTTT. The whole variable domain, remainder taken from reference TRBV12-5 and TRBJ1-5, is DARVTQTPRHKVTEMGQEVTMRCQPILGHNTVFWYRQTMMQGLELLAYFRNRAPLDDSGMPKDRFSAEMPDATLATLKIQPSEPRDSAVYFCASGLVRDRGEFGQPQHFGDGTRLSIL.

This rearrangement joins TRBV7-2 to TRBJ2-5, with 9 bases identical to TRBD2. J was trimmed by 5 bases and V by 1 base; bases with no gene match: 11. The germline V gene encodes CDR1 SGHTA and CDR2 FQGNSA. The CDR3 consists of 17 residues. Here the CDR3 reads CASSLVGGAGGSETQYF. The CDR3 nucleotides read TGTGCCAGCAGCTTAGTAGGTGGAGCGGGAGGTTCGGAGACCCAGTACTTC.

The chain couples TRBV21-1 to TRBJ1-5. TRBV21-1 is flagged as a pseudogene. The CDR3 extends over 17 amino acids. Here the CDR3 reads CASCSPRAYYSNQPQHF. CDR3 in DNA: TGTGCCAGCTGCTCCCCTCGAGCATACTATAGCAATCAGCCCCAGCATTTT.

V is TRBV7-3 and J is TRBJ1-1; 9 nucleotides line up with TRBD1. Germline lookup yields CDR1 SGHTA and CDR2 FQGTGA. The CDR3 loop spans 17 amino acids. The V and J ends lost 2 bases and 2 bases, in that order; junction bases with no gene match: 9. CDR3 loop: CASSLQVGTGPNTEAFF. CDR3 bases: TGTGCCAGCAGCTTACAGGTTGGGACAGGGCCTAACACTGAAGCTTTCTTT.

V gene TRBV11-3 combines with J gene TRBJ2-1; 7 bases map to TRBD2. This CDR3 contains 13 residues. J was trimmed by 7 bases and V by 5 bases; bases with no gene match: 5. CDR1 and CDR2 (germline): SGHNT, YENEEA. CDR3 residues: CASSLSGKNEQFF. CDR3 DNA sequence: TGTGCCAGCAGCCTGAGCGGGAAAAATGAGCAGTTCTTC.

The rearrangement joins TRBV30 to TRBJ2-5; D is ambiguous. CDR1 is GTSNPN and CDR2 is SVGIG in the germline V gene (reference sequence). The V gene lost 0 bases and the J gene lost 2 bases, with 7 bases spanning the gap. The CDR3 length is 13 residues. In nucleotides, the CDR3 is TGTGCCTGGAGTGTTCATACTCAAGAGACCCAGTACTTC. It encodes CAWSVHTQETQYF.

The chain recombines TRBV9 with TRBJ1-2; the D is unclear. Germline V gives CDR1 SGDLS, CDR2 YYNGEE. V was trimmed by 0 bases and J by 6 bases, leaving 12 bases between them. The CDR3 length is 14 residues. CDR3 sequence: CASSVESGSHGYTF. The CDR3, as DNA: TGTGCCAGCAGCGTAGAATCGGGATCGCATGGCTACACCTTC.

J is TRBJ2-1 and V is TRBV6-1; 8 bases line up with TRBD2. Germline lookup yields CDR1 MNHNS and CDR2 SASEGT. This CDR3 is 19 amino acids long. The ends lost 4 bases at V and 5 bases at J; junction bases unmatched: 19. Here the CDR3 reads CASSVRVSSSGRTNNEQFF. In DNA form, the CDR3 reads TGTGCCAGCAGTGTAAGGGTTAGTTCGAGCGGGAGAACCAACAATGAGCAGTTCTTC.

The rearrangement links TRBV6-5 to TRBJ2-7, with a tentative D call TRBD2 (7 bases). V lost 6 bases and J lost 4, with 16 bases in between. CDR1 MNHEY and CDR2 SVGAGI come from the germline V gene. The CDR3 spans 14 residues. The CDR3 sequence: CASSPQGGRYEQYF. The DNA of the CDR3 is TGTGCCAGCAGCCCACAGGGCGGGAGATACGAGCAGTACTTC.

The V gene is TRBV7-8, the J gene TRBJ2-1; TRBD2 matches 9 bases. The V gene's germline CDR1 is SGHVS and CDR2 FQNEAQ. The CDR3 covers 13 residues. V lost 8 bases to trimming and J lost 4 bases; unmatched junction nucleotides: 3. Here the CDR3 DNA reads TGTGCCAGCGGGCTAGCGGGGTACAATGAGCAGTTCTTC. As protein: CASGLAGYNEQFF.

This chain joins TRBV19 and TRBJ1-2, with TRBD1 identical over 10 bases. In germline, CDR1 is LNHDA, CDR2 SQIVND (reference sequence). Trimming cost V 4 bases and J 7 bases; bases outside gene matches: 6. The CDR3 is made up of 14 amino acids. The CDR3 DNA is TGTGCCAGTAGTACCCGGGACAGGGGTCTTGGCTACACCTTC. Protein product: CASSTRDRGLGYTF.

J is TRBJ2-3 and V is TRBV2; 8 bases fit TRBD2. Germline V gene lookup returns CDR1 SNHLY and CDR2 FYNNEI. The CDR3 runs 17 residues. J was trimmed by 5 bases and V by 8 bases; bases with no gene match: 18. CDR3 residues: CASCWVSGKGALDTQYF. CDR3 DNA: TGTGCCAGCTGCTGGGTTAGCGGGAAAGGGGCATTAGATACGCAGTATTTT.

The chain joins TRBV19 to TRBJ1-5; tentative D call: TRBD1 (5 bases). The CDR3 spans 13 residues. V gave up 5 bases and J gave up 8 bases, with 13 bases separating them. Germline V gene lookup returns CDR1 LNHDA and CDR2 SQIVND (reference sequence). This chain's CDR3 is CASSSTGWEPQHF. CDR3 coding DNA: TGTGCCAGTAGTTCAACAGGATGGGAGCCCCAGCATTTT. The full variable domain, completed using reference TRBV19 and TRBJ1-5, is DGGITQSPKYLFRKEGQNVTLSCEQNLNHDAMYWYRQDPGQGLRLIYYSQIVNDFQKGDIAEGYSVSREKKESFPLTVTSAQKNPTAFYLCASSSTGWEPQHFGDGTRLSIL.

The DNA of the CDR3 is TGTGCCAGCAGCTTGTATTTAAGCAATCAGCCCCAGCATTTT. It is translated as CASSLYLSNQPQHF. V is TRBV5-6 and J is TRBJ1-5; D is unclear. Germline-derived CDR1 and CDR2 are SGHDT and YYEEEE. Trimming took off 1 base at V and 1 base at J, with 6 bases between the two ends. This CDR3 contains 14 residues.

The V gene is TRBV19, the J gene TRBJ2-7; 12 bases map to TRBD2. With 3 bases clipped from V and 4 bases from J, the junction kept 4 bases outside the gene matches. This CDR3 has 15 amino acids. The germline CDR1 and CDR2 sequences are LNHDA and SQIVND (reference sequence). The CDR3 protein is CASSISTSGGYEQYF. The CDR3 DNA reads TGTGCCAGTAGTATCTCCACTAGCGGGGGGTACGAGCAGTACTTC.

Only a few counts were recorded for this clone. Here the CDR3 DNA reads TGTGCCAGCAGCTTCCTGACAGGGGTCATGAACACTGAAGCTTTCTTT. Its translation: CASSFLTGVMNTEAFF. The V and J genes are TRBV7-8 and TRBJ1-1, with 8 nucleotides matching TRBD1. V lost 3 bases, J lost 0 bases, and 6 bases stayed unmatched. There are 16 residues in the CDR3. Germline V gene lookup returns CDR1 SGHVS and CDR2 FQNEAQ.

The J gene is TRBJ1-2, the V gene TRBV28, with a tentative D call TRBD1 (5 bases). Trimming removed 2 bases from V and 4 bases from J, with 14 bases in between. The CDR3 has 15 residues. The germline V gene encodes CDR1 MDHEN and CDR2 SYDVKM. In DNA form, the CDR3 reads TGTGCCAGCAGTTTAAGGGGCATGGGAGGCTATGGCTACACCTTC. It yields the protein CASSLRGMGGYGYTF.

The rearrangement joins TRBV29-1 to TRBJ1-2, with a weak D call TRBD1 (5 bases). This CDR3 contains 14 residues. V lost 5 bases and J 8 bases, leaving 21 bases between the germline ends. Germline V gene data show CDR1 as SQVTM and CDR2 as ANQGSEA. For the CDR3, the DNA is TGCAGCGTTCCCGACCGGCCAGGGAAGGGCGGCTACACCTTC. This encodes CSVPDRPGKGGYTF.

The chain employs TRBV30 and TRBJ2-3; D might be TRBD2 (6 bases). This CDR3 region has 16 residues. V was clipped by 3 bases and J by 5 bases, with 21 bases between them. Germline V CDR1 and CDR2: GTSNPN, SVGIG (reference sequence). The DNA for the CDR3 is TGTGCCTGGAGCTCCGGGACTCCGTACGAGGGAGATACGCAGTATTTT. Its translation is CAWSSGTPYEGDTQYF. The full variable domain, rest sourced from reference TRBV30 and TRBJ2-3, is SQTIHQWPATLVQPVGSPLSLECTVEGTSNPNLYWYRQAAGRGLQLLFYSVGIGQISSEVPQNLSASRPQDRQFILSSKKLLLSDSGFYLCAWSSGTPYEGDTQYFGPGTRLTVL.

In DNA form, the CDR3 reads TGTGCCAGCAGTTCGCCACCGCCTCGGGTGGAAGCTTTCTTT. Protein sequence: CASSSPPPRVEAFF. This chain connects TRBV6-5 to TRBJ1-1; D remains unclear. This CDR3 is built from 14 residues. V lost 4 bases and J lost 8, with 17 bases in between. CDR1 is MNHEY and CDR2 is SVGAGI in the germline V gene.

The chain couples TRBV10-3 to TRBJ2-1; 8 bases are shared with TRBD1. Germline V gene lookup returns CDR1 ENHRY and CDR2 SYGVKD. The trim removed 2 bases at V and 8 bases at J, leaving 8 bases unmatched. The CDR3 consists of 15 residues. In DNA form, the CDR3 reads TGTGCCATCAGTGAGGGGTCAGGGGGCCAGGATGAGCAGTTCTTC. Its protein product is CAISEGSGGQDEQFF.

The chain uses TRBV6-1 and TRBJ2-5; maybe TRBD2 (7 bases). Trimming shortened V by 1 base and J by 4 bases, and 10 bases separated the two germline ends. This CDR3 comprises 14 residues. In germline, CDR1 is MNHNS, CDR2 SASEGT. CDR3 coding DNA: TGTGCCAGCAGTGAAGGGGGGGGCGCAGAGACCCAGTACTTC. Translated, it gives CASSEGGGAETQYF.

The chain links TRBV28 to TRBJ1-5; D is ambiguous. The CDR3 is 11 residues long. V lost 4 bases to trimming and J lost 9 bases, with 7 bases between them. Germline loops: CDR1 MDHEN, CDR2 SYDVKM. The CDR3 protein is CASSSPVPQHF. Written as DNA, the CDR3 is TGTGCCAGCAGTTCCCCCGTGCCCCAGCATTTT.

J is TRBJ1-5 and V is TRBV12-2; whether TRBD1, the table's D call, matches the DNA was not checked. TRBV12-2 is a recognized pseudogene. The CDR3 contains 18 residues. The CDR3 protein is CASRLARTGPISNQPQHF. CDR3 in DNA: TGTGCAAGTCGCTTAGCGCGCACAGGGCCCATAAGCAATCAGCCCCAGCATTTT.

The chain carries TRBV5-1 and TRBJ1-2, with a possible D match to TRBD1 (5 bases). The ends were cut back, 0 bases at V and 7 bases at J, with 10 bases in the middle. Germline lookup yields CDR1 SGHRS and CDR2 YFSETQ. This CDR3 contains 13 residues. Here the CDR3 reads CASSLAGEVGYTF. In DNA, the CDR3 is TGCGCCAGCAGCTTGGCGGGGGAAGTTGGCTACACCTTC.

The chain couples TRBV10-1 to TRBJ1-4; 9 bases match TRBD1. The V gene's germline CDR1 is WNHNN and CDR2 SYGVQD (reference sequence). V gave up 0 bases and J gave up 6 bases; unmatched junction bases: 2. This CDR3 has 15 amino acids. DNA of the CDR3: TGCGCCAGCAGTGAGTCCCGGACAGGGGATGAAAAACTGTTTTTT. Protein: CASSESRTGDEKLFF.

The V and J genes are TRBV19 and TRBJ1-1; 8 bases align to TRBD1. The CDR3 is 16 residues long. Germline V gene lookup returns CDR1 LNHDA and CDR2 SQIVND (reference sequence). The V segment lost 1 base and the J segment 4 bases; nucleotides outside the gene matches: 8. The CDR3 spells CASSIVPRGLATEAFF. The CDR3 nucleotides are TGTGCCAGTAGTATAGTTCCCAGGGGGCTTGCCACTGAAGCTTTCTTT.

The chain uses TRBV2 and TRBJ2-3; 10 positions match TRBD2. The J segment lost 8 bases and the V segment lost 3 bases, leaving 5 bases of the junction unmatched. Germline V lookup: CDR1 SNHLY, CDR2 FYNNEI. This CDR3 region has 14 residues. The CDR3 loop reads CASSEGTSARTQYF. The CDR3, as DNA: TGTGCCAGCAGTGAGGGGACTAGCGCCCGTACGCAGTATTTT.

J is TRBJ2-1 and V is TRBV5-1, with 7 bases fitting TRBD2. The CDR3 runs to 15 residues. CDR1 and CDR2 (germline): SGHRS, YFSETQ. V was clipped by 0 bases and J by 2 bases; unmatched bases: 2. The DNA of the CDR3 is TGCGCCAGCAGCTTGGAGCGGGACCCCTACAATGAGCAGTTCTTC. Translated, it gives CASSLERDPYNEQFF.

CDR3 region: CASSQDGGLDSFYEQFF. CDR3 DNA sequence: TGTGCCAGCAGCCAAGACGGGGGGTTGGACAGTTTTTATGAGCAGTTCTTC. The chain is built from TRBV4-2 and TRBJ2-1, with a weak D call TRBD2 (7 bases). The CDR3 is made up of 17 amino acids. The germline CDR1 and CDR2 sequences are LGHNA and YNFKEQ. Trimming took off 0 bases at V and 8 bases at J, with 20 bases between the two ends.